A selection of T cell receptor beta chains follows, all from one sample in a study of beta chain features in type 1 diabetes. Profiled with immunoSEQ multiplex PCR; TCRdb holds only in-frame clones, not every one. The sample has some 410,000 clones, roughly 11% seen once. The sample comprised naive CD4+ T cells from blood. The receptor source for this set is a young woman in good health. The CDR3 runs from the conserved cysteine through the conserved F or W. The order of the fields is CDR3 protein, CDR3 DNA, J gene, CDR3 length, D gene, V gene, clone size. A D gene is named only where the DNA matches it firmly. A row's size may be missing; if present it is once, few, many or a size class.

cdr3_aa: CATSRDVQETQYF
cdr3_nt: TGTGCCACCAGCAGAGATGTCCAAGAGACCCAGTACTTC
j_call: TRBJ2-5
cdr3_length: 13
d_call: .
v_call: TRBV15
clone_size: many

cdr3_aa: CASRGTVFFF
cdr3_nt: TGCGCCAGCAGAGGGACAGTTTTTTTCTTC
j_call: TRBJ2-1
cdr3_length: 10
d_call: TRBD1
v_call: TRBV4-1
clone_size: .

cdr3_aa: CAWRHGLAGPRLGEQYF
cdr3_nt: TGTGCCTGGAGGCACGGACTAGCGGGACCCCGGTTGGGGGAGCAGTACTTC
j_call: TRBJ2-7
cdr3_length: 17
d_call: TRBD2
v_call: TRBV30
clone_size: few

cdr3_aa: CASSVAGGHYNEQFF
cdr3_nt: TGTGCCAGCAGCGTAGCCGGGGGGCACTACAATGAGCAGTTCTTC
j_call: TRBJ2-1
cdr3_length: 15
d_call: .
v_call: TRBV9
clone_size: .

cdr3_aa: CASSELPQGEKLFF
cdr3_nt: TGTGCCAGCAGTGAACTTCCACAGGGAGAAAAACTGTTTTTT
j_call: TRBJ1-4
cdr3_length: 14
d_call: .
v_call: TRBV2
clone_size: .

cdr3_aa: CASMRGIRETQYF
cdr3_nt: TGTGCCAGCATGCGGGGAATACGGGAGACCCAGTACTTC
j_call: TRBJ2-5
cdr3_length: 13
d_call: .
v_call: TRBV7-2
clone_size: .

cdr3_aa: CASSLQEVSEAFF
cdr3_nt: TGTGCCAGCAGCTTACAGGAGGTCAGTGAAGCTTTCTTT
j_call: TRBJ1-1
cdr3_length: 13
d_call: .
v_call: TRBV7-9
clone_size: .

cdr3_aa: CASSLGWGSLGRDEQYF
cdr3_nt: TGTGCCAGCAGCTTAGGCTGGGGGAGCCTAGGCCGGGACGAGCAGTACTTC
j_call: TRBJ2-7
cdr3_length: 17
d_call: .
v_call: TRBV7-9
clone_size: few

cdr3_aa: CASSPEETQYF
cdr3_nt: TGTGCCAGCTCACCCGAGGAGACCCAGTACTTC
j_call: TRBJ2-5
cdr3_length: 11
d_call: .
v_call: TRBV18
clone_size: .

cdr3_aa: CASGLVLGQNTEAFF
cdr3_nt: TGTGCTAGTGGTTTGGTACTAGGCCAGAACACTGAAGCTTTCTTT
j_call: TRBJ1-1
cdr3_length: 15
d_call: .
v_call: TRBV12-5
clone_size: few

cdr3_aa: CASRDRGLAGANVLTF
cdr3_nt: TGTGCCAGCAGAGACAGGGGGCTGGCTGGGGCCAACGTCCTGACTTTC
j_call: TRBJ2-6
cdr3_length: 16
d_call: TRBD1
v_call: TRBV7-9
clone_size: few

cdr3_aa: CASSWTFTDTQYF
cdr3_nt: TGTGCCAGTAGTTGGACTTTCACAGATACGCAGTATTTT
j_call: TRBJ2-3
cdr3_length: 13
d_call: .
v_call: TRBV19
clone_size: few

cdr3_aa: CASGYGNTIYF
cdr3_nt: TGTGCCAGCGGTTACGGAAACACCATATATTTT
j_call: TRBJ1-3
cdr3_length: 11
d_call: .
v_call: TRBV28
clone_size: few

cdr3_aa: CASSQDGSNYGYTF
cdr3_nt: TGTGCCAGCAGCCAAGACGGCAGTAACTATGGCTACACCTTC
j_call: TRBJ1-2
cdr3_length: 14
d_call: .
v_call: TRBV4-2
clone_size: .

cdr3_aa: CASSQALGSSYEQYF
cdr3_nt: TGCGCCAGCAGCCAGGCCTTAGGCTCTTCCTACGAGCAGTACTTC
j_call: TRBJ2-7
cdr3_length: 15
d_call: .
v_call: TRBV4-3
clone_size: .

cdr3_aa: CASNQGAGIQYF
cdr3_nt: TGTGCCAGCAATCAGGGGGCAGGCATTCAGTACTTC
j_call: TRBJ2-4
cdr3_length: 12
d_call: TRBD1
v_call: TRBV2
clone_size: few

cdr3_aa: CAWSVQSQGNSPLHF
cdr3_nt: TGTGCCTGGAGTGTACAGAGTCAGGGGAATTCACCCCTCCACTTT
j_call: TRBJ1-6
cdr3_length: 15
d_call: .
v_call: TRBV30
clone_size: .

cdr3_aa: CASSLRTGGSSEAFF
cdr3_nt: TGTGCCAGCAGCCTTAGGACAGGGGGGAGCTCTGAAGCTTTCTTT
j_call: TRBJ1-1
cdr3_length: 15
d_call: TRBD1
v_call: TRBV7-9
clone_size: .

cdr3_aa: CASSLGGVRETQYF
cdr3_nt: TGTGCCAGCAGCTTAGGAGGGGTGAGAGAGACCCAGTACTTC
j_call: TRBJ2-5
cdr3_length: 14
d_call: .
v_call: TRBV7-9
clone_size: few

cdr3_aa: CASSLQSRGVAFF
cdr3_nt: TGTGCCAGCAGCTTACAGTCTCGGGGAGTTGCTTTCTTT
j_call: TRBJ1-1
cdr3_length: 13
d_call: .
v_call: TRBV11-3
clone_size: few

cdr3_aa: CAGGADTQYF
cdr3_nt: TGTGCCGGGGGGGCAGATACGCAGTATTTT
j_call: TRBJ2-3
cdr3_length: 10
d_call: TRBD2
v_call: TRBV7-9
clone_size: few

cdr3_aa: CASRQSTGGETQYF
cdr3_nt: TGTGCCAGCAGGCAAAGTACAGGGGGCGAGACCCAGTACTTC
j_call: TRBJ2-5
cdr3_length: 14
d_call: TRBD1
v_call: TRBV27
clone_size: .

cdr3_aa: CASRSVKQGKTQYF
cdr3_nt: TGTGCCAGCAGATCGGTAAAACAGGGGAAGACCCAGTACTTC
j_call: TRBJ2-5
cdr3_length: 14
d_call: TRBD1
v_call: TRBV27
clone_size: .

cdr3_aa: CASSVAPVVAGVVRNEQFF
cdr3_nt: TGTGCCAGCAGCGTAGCCCCTGTGGTAGCGGGAGTTGTTCGTAATGAGCAGTTCTTC
j_call: TRBJ2-1
cdr3_length: 19
d_call: TRBD2
v_call: TRBV9
clone_size: few

cdr3_aa: CASSSNPTNTGELFF
cdr3_nt: TGTGCCAGCAGCTCGAATCCAACGAACACCGGGGAGCTGTTTTTT
j_call: TRBJ2-2
cdr3_length: 15
d_call: .
v_call: TRBV14
clone_size: .

cdr3_aa: CASSERMGHYEQYF
cdr3_nt: TGTGCCAGCAGTGAAAGAATGGGCCACTACGAGCAGTACTTC
j_call: TRBJ2-7
cdr3_length: 14
d_call: .
v_call: TRBV6-5
clone_size: .

cdr3_aa: CASSLRDPERGELFF
cdr3_nt: TGCGCCAGCAGCTTGCGGGACCCGGAGAGAGGGGAGCTGTTTTTT
j_call: TRBJ2-2
cdr3_length: 15
d_call: .
v_call: TRBV5-1
clone_size: few

cdr3_aa: CASSPGVNQPQHF
cdr3_nt: TGTGCCAGCAGCCCAGGGGTCAATCAGCCCCAGCATTTT
j_call: TRBJ1-5
cdr3_length: 13
d_call: .
v_call: TRBV7-9
clone_size: .

cdr3_aa: CAWRSHGLADVSYEQYF
cdr3_nt: TGTGCCTGGAGATCTCACGGATTAGCGGACGTCTCCTACGAGCAGTACTTC
j_call: TRBJ2-7
cdr3_length: 17
d_call: .
v_call: TRBV30
clone_size: few

cdr3_aa: CASGEKPPRTGELFF
cdr3_nt: TGTGCCAGCGGGGAGAAACCCCCACGAACCGGGGAGCTGTTTTTT
j_call: TRBJ2-2
cdr3_length: 15
d_call: .
v_call: TRBV2
clone_size: .

cdr3_aa: CATSRDPGQKETQYF
cdr3_nt: TGTGCCACCAGCAGAGATCCGGGACAGAAAGAGACCCAGTACTTC
j_call: TRBJ2-5
cdr3_length: 15
d_call: TRBD1
v_call: TRBV15
clone_size: .

cdr3_aa: CASSQGQGMQTQYF
cdr3_nt: TGTGCCAGCAGCCAGGGACAGGGAATGCAGACCCAGTACTTC
j_call: TRBJ2-5
cdr3_length: 14
d_call: TRBD1
v_call: TRBV7-2
clone_size: .

cdr3_aa: CASSLGPGAYEQYF
cdr3_nt: TGTGCCAGCAGCTTAGGGCCAGGAGCCTACGAGCAGTACTTC
j_call: TRBJ2-7
cdr3_length: 14
d_call: .
v_call: TRBV7-2
clone_size: once

cdr3_aa: CSADQLGGYTF
cdr3_nt: TGCAGTGCTGACCAACTAGGTGGCTACACCTTC
j_call: TRBJ1-2
cdr3_length: 11
d_call: .
v_call: TRBV20-1
clone_size: few

cdr3_aa: CASSPQGSNNEQFF
cdr3_nt: TGTGCCAGCTCACCTCAGGGGTCAAACAATGAGCAGTTCTTC
j_call: TRBJ2-1
cdr3_length: 14
d_call: .
v_call: TRBV18
clone_size: .

cdr3_aa: CASSVVGPPNTGELFF
cdr3_nt: TGTGCCAGCAGCGTAGTGGGACCTCCGAACACCGGGGAGCTGTTTTTT
j_call: TRBJ2-2
cdr3_length: 16
d_call: .
v_call: TRBV9
clone_size: .

cdr3_aa: CASSPGQVETQYF
cdr3_nt: TGTGCCAGCTCCCCTGGACAGGTTGAGACCCAGTACTTC
j_call: TRBJ2-5
cdr3_length: 13
d_call: TRBD1
v_call: TRBV18
clone_size: .

cdr3_aa: CASSLVVAGGREQYF
cdr3_nt: TGTGCCAGCAGCTTAGTAGTAGCGGGAGGGCGGGAGCAGTACTTC
j_call: TRBJ2-7
cdr3_length: 15
d_call: TRBD2
v_call: TRBV7-2
clone_size: few

cdr3_aa: CASVRQGLSGANVLTF
cdr3_nt: TGTGCCAGTGTCAGACAGGGACTCTCTGGGGCCAACGTCCTGACTTTC
j_call: TRBJ2-6
cdr3_length: 16
d_call: .
v_call: TRBV2
clone_size: .

cdr3_aa: CATSRDGGGRNTGELFF
cdr3_nt: TGTGCCACCAGCAGAGATGGTGGCGGGAGGAACACCGGGGAGCTGTTTTTT
j_call: TRBJ2-2
cdr3_length: 17
d_call: TRBD2
v_call: TRBV15
clone_size: .

cdr3_aa: CSVRHGGSNTGELFF
cdr3_nt: TGCAGCGTCCGCCATGGGGGTTCGAACACCGGGGAGCTGTTTTTT
j_call: TRBJ2-2
cdr3_length: 15
d_call: .
v_call: TRBV29-1
clone_size: few

cdr3_aa: CASSYRVAGSTGELFF
cdr3_nt: TGTGCCAGCAGTTACAGAGTAGCGGGTAGCACCGGGGAGCTGTTTTTT
j_call: TRBJ2-2
cdr3_length: 16
d_call: TRBD2
v_call: TRBV6-6
clone_size: .

cdr3_aa: CASSSAARHGSYEQYF
cdr3_nt: TGTGCCAGCAGTTCAGCCGCCAGGCATGGGTCCTACGAGCAGTACTTC
j_call: TRBJ2-7
cdr3_length: 16
d_call: .
v_call: TRBV27
clone_size: .

cdr3_aa: CASSLETGQRSYEQYF
cdr3_nt: TGCGCCAGCAGCTTGGAGACAGGCCAAAGGTCCTACGAGCAGTACTTC
j_call: TRBJ2-7
cdr3_length: 16
d_call: .
v_call: TRBV5-1
clone_size: .

cdr3_aa: CSVGTRGSYEQYF
cdr3_nt: TGCAGCGTTGGAACCAGGGGCTCCTACGAGCAGTACTTC
j_call: TRBJ2-7
cdr3_length: 13
d_call: .
v_call: TRBV29-1
clone_size: few

cdr3_aa: CASSLALLGTAKRTLHF
cdr3_nt: TGTGCCAGCAGCTTAGCGCTTTTAGGGACCGCTAAAAGAACCCTCCACTTT
j_call: TRBJ1-6
cdr3_length: 17
d_call: .
v_call: TRBV7-8
clone_size: few

cdr3_aa: CATSSKVRSHEQFF
cdr3_nt: TGTGCCACCAGCTCGAAGGTTCGGAGCCATGAGCAGTTCTTC
j_call: TRBJ2-1
cdr3_length: 14
d_call: .
v_call: TRBV15
clone_size: .

cdr3_aa: CASSLLWRDAYEQYF
cdr3_nt: TGTGCCAGCAGCTTATTGTGGCGGGACGCCTACGAGCAGTACTTC
j_call: TRBJ2-7
cdr3_length: 15
d_call: .
v_call: TRBV7-8
clone_size: few